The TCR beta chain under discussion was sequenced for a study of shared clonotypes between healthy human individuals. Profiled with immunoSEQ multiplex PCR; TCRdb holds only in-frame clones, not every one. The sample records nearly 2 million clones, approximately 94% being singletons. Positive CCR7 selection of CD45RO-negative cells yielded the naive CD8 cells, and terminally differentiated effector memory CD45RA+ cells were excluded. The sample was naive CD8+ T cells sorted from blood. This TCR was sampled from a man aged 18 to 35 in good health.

The CDR3 coding sequence is TGTGCCAGCAGCTTAGCGCTCTCCTCGGGGTTTAACAATGAGCAGTTCTTC. Translating it yields CASSLALSSGFNNEQFF. This chain links TRBV7-9 with TRBJ2-1, with D possibly being TRBD2 (5 bases). The CDR3 sequence is 17 residues long. Trimming removed 0 bases from V and 5 bases from J, with 17 bases in between. CDR1 SEHNR and CDR2 FQNEAQ come from the germline V gene (reference sequence).